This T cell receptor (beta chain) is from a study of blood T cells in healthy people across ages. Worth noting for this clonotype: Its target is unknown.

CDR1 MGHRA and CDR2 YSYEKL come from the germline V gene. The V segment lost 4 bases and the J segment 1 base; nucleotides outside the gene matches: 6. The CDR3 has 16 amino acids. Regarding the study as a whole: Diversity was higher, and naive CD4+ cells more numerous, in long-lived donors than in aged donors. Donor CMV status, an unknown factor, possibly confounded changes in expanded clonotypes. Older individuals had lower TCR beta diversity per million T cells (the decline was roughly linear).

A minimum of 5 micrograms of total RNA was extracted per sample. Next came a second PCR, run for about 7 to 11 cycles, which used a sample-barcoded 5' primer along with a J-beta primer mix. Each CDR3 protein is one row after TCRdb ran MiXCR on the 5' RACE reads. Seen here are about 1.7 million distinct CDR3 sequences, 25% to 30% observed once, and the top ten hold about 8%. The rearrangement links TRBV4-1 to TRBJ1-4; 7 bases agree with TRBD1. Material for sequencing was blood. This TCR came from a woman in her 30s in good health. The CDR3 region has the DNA TGCGCCAGCAGCCCCACAGGGGTTGAAACTAATGAAAAACTGTTTTTT. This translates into CASSPTGVETNEKLFF.